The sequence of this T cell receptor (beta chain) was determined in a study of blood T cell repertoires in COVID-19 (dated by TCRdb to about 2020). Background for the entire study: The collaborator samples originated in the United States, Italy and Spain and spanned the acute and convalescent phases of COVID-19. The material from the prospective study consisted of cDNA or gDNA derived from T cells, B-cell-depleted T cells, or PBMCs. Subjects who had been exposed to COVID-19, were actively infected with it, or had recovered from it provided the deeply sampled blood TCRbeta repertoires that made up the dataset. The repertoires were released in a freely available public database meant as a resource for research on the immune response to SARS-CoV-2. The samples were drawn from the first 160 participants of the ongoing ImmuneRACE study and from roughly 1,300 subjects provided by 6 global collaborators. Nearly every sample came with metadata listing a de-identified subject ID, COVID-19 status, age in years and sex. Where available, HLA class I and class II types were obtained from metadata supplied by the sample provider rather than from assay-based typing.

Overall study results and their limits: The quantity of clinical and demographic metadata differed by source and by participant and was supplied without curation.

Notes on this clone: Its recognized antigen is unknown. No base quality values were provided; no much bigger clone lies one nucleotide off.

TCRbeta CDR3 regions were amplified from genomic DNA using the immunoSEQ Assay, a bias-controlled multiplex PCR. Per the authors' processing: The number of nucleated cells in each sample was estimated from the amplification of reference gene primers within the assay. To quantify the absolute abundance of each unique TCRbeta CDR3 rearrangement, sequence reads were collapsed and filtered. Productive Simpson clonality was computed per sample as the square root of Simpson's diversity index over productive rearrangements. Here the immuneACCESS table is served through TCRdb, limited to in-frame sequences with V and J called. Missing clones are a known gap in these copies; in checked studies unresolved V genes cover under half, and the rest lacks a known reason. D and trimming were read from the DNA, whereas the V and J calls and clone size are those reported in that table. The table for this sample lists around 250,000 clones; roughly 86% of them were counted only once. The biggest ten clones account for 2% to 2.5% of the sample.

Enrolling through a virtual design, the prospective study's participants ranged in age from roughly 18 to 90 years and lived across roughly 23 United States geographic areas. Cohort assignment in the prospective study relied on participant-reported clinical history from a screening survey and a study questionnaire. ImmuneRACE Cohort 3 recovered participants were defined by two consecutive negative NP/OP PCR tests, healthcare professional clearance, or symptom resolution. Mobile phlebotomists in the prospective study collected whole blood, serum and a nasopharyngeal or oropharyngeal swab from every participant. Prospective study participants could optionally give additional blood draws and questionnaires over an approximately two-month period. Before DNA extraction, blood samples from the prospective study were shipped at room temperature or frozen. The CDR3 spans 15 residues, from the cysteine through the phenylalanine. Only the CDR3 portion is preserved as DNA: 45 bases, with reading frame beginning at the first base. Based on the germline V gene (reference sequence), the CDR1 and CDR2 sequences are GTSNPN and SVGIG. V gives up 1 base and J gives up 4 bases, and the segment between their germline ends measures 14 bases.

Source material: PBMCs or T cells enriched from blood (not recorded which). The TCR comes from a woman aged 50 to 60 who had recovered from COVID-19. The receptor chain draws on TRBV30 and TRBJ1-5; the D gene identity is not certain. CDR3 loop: CAWSAGSGGNQPQHF. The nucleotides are TGTGCCTGGAGTGCGGGGTCGGGAGGGAATCAGCCCCAGCATTTT.